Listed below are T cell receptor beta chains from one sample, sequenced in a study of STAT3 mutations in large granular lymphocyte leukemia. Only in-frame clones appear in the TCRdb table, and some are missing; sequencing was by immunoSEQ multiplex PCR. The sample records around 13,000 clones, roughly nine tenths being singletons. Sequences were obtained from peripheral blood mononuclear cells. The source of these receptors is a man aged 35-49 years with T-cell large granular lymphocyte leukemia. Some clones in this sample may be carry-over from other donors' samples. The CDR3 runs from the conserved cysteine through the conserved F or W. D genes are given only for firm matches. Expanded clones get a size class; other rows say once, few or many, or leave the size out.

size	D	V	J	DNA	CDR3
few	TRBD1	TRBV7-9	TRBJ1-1	TGTGCCAGCAGCTTAACCGGGACAGGGAAGAGATCTGAAGCTTTCTTT	CASSLTGTGKRSEAFF
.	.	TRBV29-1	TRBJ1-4	TGCAGCGTTGAAGCTGCGGGATCCTTCCTGTTTTTT	CSVEAAGSFLFF
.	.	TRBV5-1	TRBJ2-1	TGCGCCAGCAGCTTGGGTAGTGAGCAGTTCTTC	CASSLGSEQFF
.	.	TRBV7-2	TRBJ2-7	TGTGCCAGCAGCTTAGTGGGAGGGGGCTCCTACGAGCAGTACTTC	CASSLVGGGSYEQYF
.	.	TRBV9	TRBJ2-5	TGTGCCAGCAGCGTAGCTACGGGTAGGGGGAGAGAGACCCAGTACTTC	CASSVATGRGRETQYF
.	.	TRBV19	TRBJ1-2	TGTGCCAGTAGTCACCTCCCCCTGGGGGTAGATGGCTACACCTTC	CASSHLPLGVDGYTF
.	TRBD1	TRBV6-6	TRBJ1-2	TGTGCCAGCAGTTACCTCGGACAGGGGTATGGCTACACCTTC	CASSYLGQGYGYTF
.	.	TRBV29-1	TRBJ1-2	TGCAGCGTTGAGTTTCAGCGGGGCTACACCTTC	CSVEFQRGYTF
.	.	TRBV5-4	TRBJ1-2	TGTGCCAGCAGCTCCTCAGGGGTCTTCTATGGCTACACCTTC	CASSSSGVFYGYTF
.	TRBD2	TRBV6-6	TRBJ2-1	TGTGCCAGCAGATCGTCGGCTAGCGGGGGGGATGAGCAGTTCTTC	CASRSSASGGDEQFF
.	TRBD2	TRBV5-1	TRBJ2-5	TGCGCCAGCAGTGACCCGGGGGGGCAAGAGACCCAGTACTTC	CASSDPGGQETQYF
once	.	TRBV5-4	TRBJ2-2	TGTGCCAGCAGCCTACAGGGTCGCAACACCGGGGAGCTGTTTTTT	CASSLQGRNTGELFF
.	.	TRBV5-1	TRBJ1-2	TGCGCCAGCAGCTTGGAATTTAGGCAGGGCCCTTCTCTCGTCTATGGCTACACCTTC	CASSLEFRQGPSLVYGYTF
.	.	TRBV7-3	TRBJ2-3	TGTGCCAGCAGTTTAGGGGGGAATACGCAGTATTTT	CASSLGGNTQYF
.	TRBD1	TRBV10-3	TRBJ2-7	TGTGCCATCAGTGGGACAGGGAACCCCTACGAGCAGTACTTC	CAISGTGNPYEQYF
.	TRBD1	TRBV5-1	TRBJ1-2	TGCGCCAGCAGCTGGGCAGGGGGGGAGAGGGACTATGGCTACACCTTC	CASSWAGGERDYGYTF
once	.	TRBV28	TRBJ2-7	TGTGCCAGCAGTTTATCGGGCCCCGAGCAGTACTTC	CASSLSGPEQYF
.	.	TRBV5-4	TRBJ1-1	TGTGCCAGCAGCCGAATCCAGGGGAACACTGAAGCTTTCTTT	CASSRIQGNTEAFF
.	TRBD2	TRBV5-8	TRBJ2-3	TGTGCCAGCAGCTTGCGGACTAGCGGGGGGGCGGATACGCAGTATTTT	CASSLRTSGGADTQYF
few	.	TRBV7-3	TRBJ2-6	TGTGCCAGCGGCATCTCTGGGGCCAACGTCCTGACTTTC	CASGISGANVLTF
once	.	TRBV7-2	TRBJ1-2	TGTGCCAGCAGCCCCGGGGGCTCGATCTATGGCTACACCTTC	CASSPGGSIYGYTF
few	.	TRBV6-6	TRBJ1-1	TGTGCCAGCAGTCCCCACGGGGGGTACACTGAAGCTTTCTTT	CASSPHGGYTEAFF
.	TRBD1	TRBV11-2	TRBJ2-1	TGTGCCAGCAGCCGACGCACGGGACAGAGTATGGGTGAGCAGTTCTTC	CASSRRTGQSMGEQFF
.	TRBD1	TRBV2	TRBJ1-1	TGTGCCAGCAGTGTGGGCCGGGACAGCGAAGCTTTCTTT	CASSVGRDSEAFF
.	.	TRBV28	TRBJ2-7	TGTGCCAGCAGTTTCCTACCCCAGGGGGGGACCTCCTACGAGCAGTACTTC	CASSFLPQGGTSYEQYF
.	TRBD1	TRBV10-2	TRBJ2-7	TGCGCCAGCAGTACGGGACAGGGAGGTAGCTACGAGCAGTACTTC	CASSTGQGGSYEQYF
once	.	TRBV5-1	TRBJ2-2	TGCGCCAGCAGCTTGTCAAGGGGGACCGGGGAGCTGTTTTTT	CASSLSRGTGELFF
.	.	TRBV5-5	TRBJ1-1	TGTGCCAGCAGCTTTTCCCGGCAATCGGTCACTGAAGCTTTCTTT	CASSFSRQSVTEAFF
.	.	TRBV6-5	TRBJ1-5	TGTGCCAGCAGTTTGGGGCAGGGTCTCGATCAGCCCCAGCATTTT	CASSLGQGLDQPQHF
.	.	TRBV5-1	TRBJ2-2	TGCGCCAGCAGCTTGGGACAGTCGAACACCGGGGAGCTGTTTTTT	CASSLGQSNTGELFF